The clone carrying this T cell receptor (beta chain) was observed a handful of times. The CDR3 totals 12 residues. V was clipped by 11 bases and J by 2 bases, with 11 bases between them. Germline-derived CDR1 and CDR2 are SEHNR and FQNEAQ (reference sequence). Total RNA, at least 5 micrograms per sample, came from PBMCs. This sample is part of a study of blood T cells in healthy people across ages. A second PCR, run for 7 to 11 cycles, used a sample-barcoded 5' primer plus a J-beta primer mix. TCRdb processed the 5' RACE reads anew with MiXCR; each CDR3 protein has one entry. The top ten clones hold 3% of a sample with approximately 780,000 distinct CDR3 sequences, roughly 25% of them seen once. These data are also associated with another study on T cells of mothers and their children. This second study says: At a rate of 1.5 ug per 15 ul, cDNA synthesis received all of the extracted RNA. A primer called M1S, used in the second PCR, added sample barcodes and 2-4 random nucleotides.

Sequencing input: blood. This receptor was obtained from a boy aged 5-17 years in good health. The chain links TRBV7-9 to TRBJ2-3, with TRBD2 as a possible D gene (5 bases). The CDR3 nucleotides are TGTGCCGGACGGGGAACCACAGATACGCAGTATTTT. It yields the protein CAGRGTTDTQYF.